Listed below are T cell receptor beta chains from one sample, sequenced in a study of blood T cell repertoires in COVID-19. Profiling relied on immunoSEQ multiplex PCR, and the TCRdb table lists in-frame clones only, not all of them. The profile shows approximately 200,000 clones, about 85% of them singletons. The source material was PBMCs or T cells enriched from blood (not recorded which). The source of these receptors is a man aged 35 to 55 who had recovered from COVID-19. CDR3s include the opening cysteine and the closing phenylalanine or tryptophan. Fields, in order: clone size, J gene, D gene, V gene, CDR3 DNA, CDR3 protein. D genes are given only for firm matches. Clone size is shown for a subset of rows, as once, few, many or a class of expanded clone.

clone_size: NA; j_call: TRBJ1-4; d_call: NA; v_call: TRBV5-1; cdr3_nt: TGCGCCAGCAGCTTGGTGGCAGATACTAATGAAAAACTGTTTTTT; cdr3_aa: CASSLVADTNEKLFF
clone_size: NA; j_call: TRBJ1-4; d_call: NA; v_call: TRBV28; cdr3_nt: TGTGCCAGCAGTTTATTCCAGGGGCGAGAAAAACTGTTTTTT; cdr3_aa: CASSLFQGREKLFF
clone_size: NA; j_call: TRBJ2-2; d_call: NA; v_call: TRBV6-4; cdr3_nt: TGTGCCAGCAGTGACTCCCCGGACACCGGGGAGCTGTTTTTT; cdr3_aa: CASSDSPDTGELFF
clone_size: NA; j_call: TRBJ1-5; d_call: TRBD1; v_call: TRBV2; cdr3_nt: TGTGCCAGCAGTGGACGGACAGGACCTAGCAATCAGCCCCAGCATTTT; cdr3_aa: CASSGRTGPSNQPQHF
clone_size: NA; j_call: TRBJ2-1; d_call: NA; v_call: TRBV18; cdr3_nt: TGTGCCAGCTCAGTGATTCGGGGGACCTACAATGAGCAGTTCTTC; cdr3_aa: CASSVIRGTYNEQFF
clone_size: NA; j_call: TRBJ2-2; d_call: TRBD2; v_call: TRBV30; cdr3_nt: TGTGCCTGGAGTTTCGGGAGGGCCGGGAACACCGGGGAGCTGTTTTTT; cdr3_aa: CAWSFGRAGNTGELFF
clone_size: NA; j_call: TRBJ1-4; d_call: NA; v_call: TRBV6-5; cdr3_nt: TGTGCCAGCAGTTACTCGGGAGGTACTAATGAAAAACTGTTTTTT; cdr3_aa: CASSYSGGTNEKLFF
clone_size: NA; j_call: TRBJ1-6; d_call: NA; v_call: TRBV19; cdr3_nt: TGTGCCAGTAGGCCTACTAGCTCCTATAATTCACCCCTCCACTTT; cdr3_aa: CASRPTSSYNSPLHF
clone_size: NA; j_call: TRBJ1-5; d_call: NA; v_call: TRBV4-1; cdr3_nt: TGCGCCAGCAGCCAAGGGTCAGGGTGGGATCAGCCCCAGCATTTT; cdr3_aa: CASSQGSGWDQPQHF
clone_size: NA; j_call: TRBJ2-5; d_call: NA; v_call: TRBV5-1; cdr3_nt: TGCGCCAGCAGCTTGGAAGACAGGTCTGGGGAGACCCAGTACTTC; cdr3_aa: CASSLEDRSGETQYF
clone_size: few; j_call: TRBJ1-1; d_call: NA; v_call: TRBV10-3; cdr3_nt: TGTGCCATCAGTGCGGTACTGAACACTGAAGCTTTCTTT; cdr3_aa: CAISAVLNTEAFF
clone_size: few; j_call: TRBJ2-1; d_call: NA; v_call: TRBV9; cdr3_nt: TGTGCCAGCAGCGTAGGGCGAGGGACTGGGTACAATGAGCAGTTCTTC; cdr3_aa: CASSVGRGTGYNEQFF
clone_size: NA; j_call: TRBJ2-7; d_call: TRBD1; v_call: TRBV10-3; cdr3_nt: TGTGCCATCAGCCCGGACAGGGGCCGGTACGAGCAGTACTTC; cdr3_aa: CAISPDRGRYEQYF
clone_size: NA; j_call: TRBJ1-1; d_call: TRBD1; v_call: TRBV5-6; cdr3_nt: TGTGCCAGCAGCTTCAGGACAGGGCATGGCACTGAAGCTTTCTTT; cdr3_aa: CASSFRTGHGTEAFF
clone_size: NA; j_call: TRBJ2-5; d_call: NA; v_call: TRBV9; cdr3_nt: TGTGCCAGCAGCGTAGCTCAGGGGCTAGGGGAGACCCAGTACTTC; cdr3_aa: CASSVAQGLGETQYF
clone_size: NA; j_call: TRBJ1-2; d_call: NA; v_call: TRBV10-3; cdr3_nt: TGTGCCATCAGTGAGACTGGGACAACTTTAACTAACTATGGCTACACCTTC; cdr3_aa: CAISETGTTLTNYGYTF
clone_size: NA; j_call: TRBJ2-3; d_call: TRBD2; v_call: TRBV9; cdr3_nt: TGTGCCAGCAGCGTATCTAGCGGGAGGGCAGATACGCAGTATTTT; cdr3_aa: CASSVSSGRADTQYF
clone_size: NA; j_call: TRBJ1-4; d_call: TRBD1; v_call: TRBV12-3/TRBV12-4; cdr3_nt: TGTGCCAGCAGCTGGACAGGGGGCGAAAAACTGTTTTTT; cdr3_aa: CASSWTGGEKLFF
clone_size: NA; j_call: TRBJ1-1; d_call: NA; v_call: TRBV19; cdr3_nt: TGTGCCAGTAGTAGGGAGGGCCGGGGCACTGAAGCTTTCTTT; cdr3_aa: CASSREGRGTEAFF
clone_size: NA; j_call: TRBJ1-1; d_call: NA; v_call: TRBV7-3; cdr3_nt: TGTGCCAGCAGCTTAACTTCACAAAGGAACACTGAAGCTTTCTTT; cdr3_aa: CASSLTSQRNTEAFF
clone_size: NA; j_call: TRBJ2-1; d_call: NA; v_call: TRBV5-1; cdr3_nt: TGCGCCAGCAGCTTGGCCGGGACTGCCTCCTACAATGAGCAGTTCTTC; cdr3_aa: CASSLAGTASYNEQFF
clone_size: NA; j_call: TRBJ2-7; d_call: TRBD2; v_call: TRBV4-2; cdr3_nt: TGTGCCAGCAGCCCCAGGCGGGAGGGTGGCTACGAGCAGTACTTC; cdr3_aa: CASSPRREGGYEQYF
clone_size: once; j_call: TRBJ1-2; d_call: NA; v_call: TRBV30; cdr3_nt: TGTGCCTGGAGTCAAAACTATGGCTACACCTTC; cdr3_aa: CAWSQNYGYTF
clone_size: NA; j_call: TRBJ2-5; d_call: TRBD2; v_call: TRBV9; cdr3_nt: TGTGCCAGCAGCGGAGGGACTAGCGGGGAGACCCAGTACTTC; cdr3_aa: CASSGGTSGETQYF
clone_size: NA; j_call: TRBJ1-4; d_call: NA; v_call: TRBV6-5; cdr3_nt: TGTGCCAGTTGGGACGGAGGGGCTAATGAAAAACTGTTTTTT; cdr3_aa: CASWDGGANEKLFF